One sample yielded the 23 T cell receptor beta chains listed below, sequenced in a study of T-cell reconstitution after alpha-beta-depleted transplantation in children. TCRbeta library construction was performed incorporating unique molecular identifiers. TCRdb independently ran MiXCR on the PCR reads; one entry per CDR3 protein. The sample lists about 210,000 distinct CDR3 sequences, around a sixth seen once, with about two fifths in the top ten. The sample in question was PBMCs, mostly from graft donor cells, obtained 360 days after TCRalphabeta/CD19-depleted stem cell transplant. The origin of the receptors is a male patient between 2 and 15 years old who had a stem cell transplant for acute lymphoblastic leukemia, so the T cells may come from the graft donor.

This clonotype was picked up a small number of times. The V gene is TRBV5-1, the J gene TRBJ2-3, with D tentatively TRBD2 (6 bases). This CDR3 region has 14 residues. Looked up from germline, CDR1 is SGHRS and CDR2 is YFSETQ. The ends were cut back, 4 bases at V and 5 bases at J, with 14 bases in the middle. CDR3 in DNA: TGCGCCAGCAGCCCGGGGGACCTCGGAGATACGCAGTATTTT. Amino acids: CASSPGDLGDTQYF.

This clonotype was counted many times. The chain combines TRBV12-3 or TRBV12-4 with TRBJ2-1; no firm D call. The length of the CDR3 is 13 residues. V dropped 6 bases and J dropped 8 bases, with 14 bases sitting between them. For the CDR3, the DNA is TGTGCCAGCAGAGCCACCGATAGGCATGAGCAGTTCTTC. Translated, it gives CASRATDRHEQFF.

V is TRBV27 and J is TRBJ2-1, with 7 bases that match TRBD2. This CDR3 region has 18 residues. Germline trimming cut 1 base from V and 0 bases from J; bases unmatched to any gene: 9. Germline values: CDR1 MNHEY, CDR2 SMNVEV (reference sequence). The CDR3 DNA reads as TGTGCCAGCAGTTTATTAGTCAGGACTAGAGTCTCCTACAATGAGCAGTTCTTC. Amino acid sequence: CASSLLVRTRVSYNEQFF.

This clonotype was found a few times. CDR3 sequence: CASNPRGWHEQYF. The CDR3 DNA is TGTGCCAGCAACCCCCGTGGATGGCACGAGCAGTACTTC. The rearrangement uses TRBV6-2 or TRBV6-3 and TRBJ2-7; no clear D gene. V lost 7 bases, J lost 5 bases, and 15 bases lay in between. The length of the CDR3 is 13 residues. Per germline, CDR1 MNHEY and CDR2 SVGEGT.

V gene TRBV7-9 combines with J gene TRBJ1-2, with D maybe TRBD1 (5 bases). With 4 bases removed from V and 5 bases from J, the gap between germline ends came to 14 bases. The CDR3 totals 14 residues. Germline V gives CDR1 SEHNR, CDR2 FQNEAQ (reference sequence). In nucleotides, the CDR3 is TGTGCCAGCAGCTCCGGGACTGTTGTTTATGGCTACACCTTC. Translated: CASSSGTVVYGYTF.

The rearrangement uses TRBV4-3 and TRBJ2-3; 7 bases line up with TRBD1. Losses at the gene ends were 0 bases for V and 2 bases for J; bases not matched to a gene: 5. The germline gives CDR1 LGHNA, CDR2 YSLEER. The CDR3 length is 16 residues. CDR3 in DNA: TGCGCCAGCAGCCAAGAGTTCGAGGGGGCCACAGATACGCAGTATTTT. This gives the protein CASSQEFEGATDTQYF.

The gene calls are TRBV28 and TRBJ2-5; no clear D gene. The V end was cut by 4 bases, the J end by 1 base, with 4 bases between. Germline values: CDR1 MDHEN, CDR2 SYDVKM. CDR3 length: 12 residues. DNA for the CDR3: TGTGCCAGCAGTTATACCCAAGAGACCCAGTACTTC. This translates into CASSYTQETQYF.

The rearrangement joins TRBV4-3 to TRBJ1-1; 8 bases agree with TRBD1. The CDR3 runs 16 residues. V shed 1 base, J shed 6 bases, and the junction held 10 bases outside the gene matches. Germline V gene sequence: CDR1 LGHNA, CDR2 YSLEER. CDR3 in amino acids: CASSQVGQGRFSEAFF. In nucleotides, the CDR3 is TGCGCCAGCAGCCAAGTTGGACAGGGAAGGTTCTCTGAAGCTTTCTTT.

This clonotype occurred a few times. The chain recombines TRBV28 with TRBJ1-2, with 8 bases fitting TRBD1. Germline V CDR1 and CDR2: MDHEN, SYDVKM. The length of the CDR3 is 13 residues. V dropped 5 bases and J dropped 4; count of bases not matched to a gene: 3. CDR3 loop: CASSDGQGYGYTF. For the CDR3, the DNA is TGTGCCAGCAGTGATGGACAGGGCTATGGCTACACCTTC.

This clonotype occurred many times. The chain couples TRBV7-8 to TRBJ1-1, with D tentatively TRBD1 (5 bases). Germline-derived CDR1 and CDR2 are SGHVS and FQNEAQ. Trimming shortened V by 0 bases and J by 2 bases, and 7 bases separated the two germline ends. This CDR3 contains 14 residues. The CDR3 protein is CASSLADSNTEAFF. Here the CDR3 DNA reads TGTGCCAGCAGCTTAGCAGACAGTAACACTGAAGCTTTCTTT.

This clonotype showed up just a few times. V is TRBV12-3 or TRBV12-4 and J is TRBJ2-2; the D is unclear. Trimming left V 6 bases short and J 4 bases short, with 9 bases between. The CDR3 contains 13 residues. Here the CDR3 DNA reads TGTGCCAGCAGATGGGGATCCACCGGGGAGCTGTTTTTT. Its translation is CASRWGSTGELFF.

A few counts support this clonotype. CDR3 nucleotides: TGTGCCAGCAGTTTGGGGCTAGCGGGAGTGAAAGATACGCAGTATTTT. Translated, it gives CASSLGLAGVKDTQYF. The rearrangement joins TRBV12-3 or TRBV12-4 to TRBJ2-3; 10 bases align to TRBD2. This CDR3 region has 16 residues. Trimming at V came to 3 bases and at J to 5 bases, leaving 8 bases not matched to a gene.

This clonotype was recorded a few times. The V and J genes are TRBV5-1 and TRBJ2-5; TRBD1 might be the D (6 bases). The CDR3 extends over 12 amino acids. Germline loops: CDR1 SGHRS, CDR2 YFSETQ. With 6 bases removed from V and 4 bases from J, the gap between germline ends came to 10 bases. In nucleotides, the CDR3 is TGCGCCAGCACCGACAGGAGAGAGACCCAGTACTTC. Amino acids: CASTDRRETQYF.

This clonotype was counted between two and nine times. CDR3 DNA sequence: TGTGCCAGCAGCTTAGCTCCCCAGGGCCATGGCTACACCTTC. Translation gives CASSLAPQGHGYTF. V usage is TRBV7-2 and J usage is TRBJ1-2, with D tentatively TRBD1 (5 bases). Germline-derived CDR1 and CDR2 are SGHTA and FQGNSA. This CDR3 has 14 amino acids. Trimming removed 0 bases at V and 6 bases at J, with 11 bases between.

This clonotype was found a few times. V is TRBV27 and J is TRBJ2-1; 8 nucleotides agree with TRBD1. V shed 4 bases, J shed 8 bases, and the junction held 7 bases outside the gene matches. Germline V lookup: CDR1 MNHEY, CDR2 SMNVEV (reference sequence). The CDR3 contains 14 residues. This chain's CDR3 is CASSSNDRGHEQFF. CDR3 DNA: TGTGCCAGCAGTTCTAACGACAGGGGTCATGAGCAGTTCTTC.

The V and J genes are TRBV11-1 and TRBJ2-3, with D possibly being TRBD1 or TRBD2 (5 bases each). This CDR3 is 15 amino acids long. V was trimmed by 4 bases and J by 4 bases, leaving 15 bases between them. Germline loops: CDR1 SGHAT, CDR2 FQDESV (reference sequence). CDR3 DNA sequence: TGTGCCAGCAGCTACAGAGGACTGGGGGCAGATACGCAGTATTTT. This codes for CASSYRGLGADTQYF.

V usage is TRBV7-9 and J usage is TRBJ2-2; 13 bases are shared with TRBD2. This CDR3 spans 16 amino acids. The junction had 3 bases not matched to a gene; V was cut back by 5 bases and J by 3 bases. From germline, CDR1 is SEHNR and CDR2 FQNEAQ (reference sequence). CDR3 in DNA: TGTGCCAGCAGCGGGACTAGCGGGACCTACACCGGGGAGCTGTTTTTT. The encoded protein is CASSGTSGTYTGELFF. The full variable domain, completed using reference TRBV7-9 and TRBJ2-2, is DTGVSQNPRHKITKRGQNVTFRCDPISEHNRLYWYRQTLGQGPEFLTYFQNEAQLEKSRLLSDRFSAERPKGSFSTLEIQRTEQGDSAMYLCASSGTSGTYTGELFFGEGSRLTVL.

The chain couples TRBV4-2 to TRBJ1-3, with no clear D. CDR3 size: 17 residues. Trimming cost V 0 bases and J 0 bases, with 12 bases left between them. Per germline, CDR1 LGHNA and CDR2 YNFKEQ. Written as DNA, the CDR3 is TGTGCCAGCAGCCAAGAACCTACGTGGGACTCTGGAAACACCATATATTTT. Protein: CASSQEPTWDSGNTIYF.

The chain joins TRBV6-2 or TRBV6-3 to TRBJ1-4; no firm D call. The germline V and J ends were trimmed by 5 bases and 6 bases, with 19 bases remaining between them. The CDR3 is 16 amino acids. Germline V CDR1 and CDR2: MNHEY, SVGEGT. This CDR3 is CASSLGQARWDEKLFF. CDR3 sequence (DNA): TGTGCCAGCAGTCTTGGGCAGGCCCGGTGGGATGAAAAACTGTTTTTT.

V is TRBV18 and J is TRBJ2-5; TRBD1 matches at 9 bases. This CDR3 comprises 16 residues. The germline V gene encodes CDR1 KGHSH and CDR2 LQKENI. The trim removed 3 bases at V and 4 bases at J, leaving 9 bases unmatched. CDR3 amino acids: CASSPGQGDVGETQYF. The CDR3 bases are TGTGCCAGCTCACCGGGACAGGGAGATGTTGGAGAGACCCAGTACTTC.

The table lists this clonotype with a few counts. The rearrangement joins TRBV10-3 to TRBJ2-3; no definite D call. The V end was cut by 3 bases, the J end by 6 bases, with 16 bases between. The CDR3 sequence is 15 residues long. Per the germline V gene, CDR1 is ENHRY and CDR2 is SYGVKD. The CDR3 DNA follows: TGTGCCATCAGTGAAAATCTGGTCTCCGGGGATACGCAGTATTTT. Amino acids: CAISENLVSGDTQYF.

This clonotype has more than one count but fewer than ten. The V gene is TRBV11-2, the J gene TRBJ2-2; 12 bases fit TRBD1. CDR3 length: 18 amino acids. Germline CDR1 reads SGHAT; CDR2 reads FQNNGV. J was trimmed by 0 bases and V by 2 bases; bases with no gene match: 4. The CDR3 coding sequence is TGTGCCAGCAGCTTACCCGGGACAGGGGGCGCGAACACCGGGGAGCTGTTTTTT. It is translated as CASSLPGTGGANTGELFF. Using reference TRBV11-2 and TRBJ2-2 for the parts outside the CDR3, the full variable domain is EAGVAQSPRYKIIEKRQSVAFWCNPISGHATLYWYQQILGQGPKLLIQFQNNGVVDDSQLPKDRFSAERLKGVDSTLKIQPAKLEDSAVYLCASSLPGTGGANTGELFFGEGSRLTVL.

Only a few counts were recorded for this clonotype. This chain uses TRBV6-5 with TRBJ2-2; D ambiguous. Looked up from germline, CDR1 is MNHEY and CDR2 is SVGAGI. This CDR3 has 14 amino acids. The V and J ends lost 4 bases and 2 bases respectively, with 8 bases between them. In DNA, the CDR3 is TGTGCCAGCAGTTTTCGACAAAACACCGGGGAGCTGTTTTTT. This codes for CASSFRQNTGELFF.